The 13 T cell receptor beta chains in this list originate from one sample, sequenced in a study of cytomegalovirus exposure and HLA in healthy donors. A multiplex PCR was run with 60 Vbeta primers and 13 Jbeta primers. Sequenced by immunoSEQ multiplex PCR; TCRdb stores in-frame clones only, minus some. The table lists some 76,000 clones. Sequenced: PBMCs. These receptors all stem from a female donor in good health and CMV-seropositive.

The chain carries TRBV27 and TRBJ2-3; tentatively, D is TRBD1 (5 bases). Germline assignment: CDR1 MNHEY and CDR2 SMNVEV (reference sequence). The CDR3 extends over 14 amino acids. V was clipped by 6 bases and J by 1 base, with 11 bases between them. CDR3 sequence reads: CASSQGLRTDTQYF. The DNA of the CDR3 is TGTGCCAGCAGCCAGGGCCTACGCACAGATACGCAGTATTTT.

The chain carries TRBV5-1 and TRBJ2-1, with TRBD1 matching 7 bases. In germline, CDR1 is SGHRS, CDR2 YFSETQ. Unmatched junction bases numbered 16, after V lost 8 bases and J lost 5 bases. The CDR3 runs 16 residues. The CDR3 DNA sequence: TGCGCCAGTCAAAAGGGACAGACTTTTTTAAACAATGAGCAGTTCTTC. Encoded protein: CASQKGQTFLNNEQFF.

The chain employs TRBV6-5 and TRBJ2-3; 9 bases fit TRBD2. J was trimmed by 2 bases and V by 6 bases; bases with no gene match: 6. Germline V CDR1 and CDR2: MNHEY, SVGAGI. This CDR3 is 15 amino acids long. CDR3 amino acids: CASRDRGGATDTQYF. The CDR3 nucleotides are TGTGCCAGCAGGGACCGCGGGGGGGCCACAGATACGCAGTATTTT.

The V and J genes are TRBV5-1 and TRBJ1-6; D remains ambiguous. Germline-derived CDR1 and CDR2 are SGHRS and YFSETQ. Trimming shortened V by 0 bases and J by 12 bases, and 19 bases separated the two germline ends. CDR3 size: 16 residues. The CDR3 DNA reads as TGCGCCAGCAGCTTGGTAGGCTTCCTGGATCCAGGACCCCTCCACTTT. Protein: CASSLVGFLDPGPLHF.

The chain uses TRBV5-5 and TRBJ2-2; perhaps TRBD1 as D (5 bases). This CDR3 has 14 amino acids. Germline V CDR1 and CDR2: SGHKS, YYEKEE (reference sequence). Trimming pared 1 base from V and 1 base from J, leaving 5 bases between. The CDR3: CASSLTGNTGELFF. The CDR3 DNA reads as TGTGCCAGCAGCTTGACAGGGAACACCGGGGAGCTGTTTTTT.

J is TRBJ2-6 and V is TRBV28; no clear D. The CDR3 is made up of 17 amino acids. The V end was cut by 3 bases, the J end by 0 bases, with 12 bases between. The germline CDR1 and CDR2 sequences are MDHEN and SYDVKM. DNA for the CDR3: TGTGCCAGCAGTTTTCGTCAATACAACTCTGGGGCCAACGTCCTGACTTTC. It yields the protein CASSFRQYNSGANVLTF.

The CDR3 nucleotides read TGTGCCAGCAGTGCTCGGGAGATCTACAATGAGCAGTTCTTC. This gives the protein CASSAREIYNEQFF. The chain recombines TRBV6-5 with TRBJ2-1, with D possibly TRBD2 on 6 matching bases. The CDR3 covers 14 residues. V was pared by 5 bases and J by 3 bases, with 11 bases between. Germline V gene data show CDR1 as MNHEY and CDR2 as SVGAGI.

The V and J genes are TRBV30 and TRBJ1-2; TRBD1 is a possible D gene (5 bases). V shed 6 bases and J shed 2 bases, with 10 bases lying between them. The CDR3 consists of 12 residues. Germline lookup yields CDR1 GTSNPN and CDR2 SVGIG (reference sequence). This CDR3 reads CACGGGNYGYTF. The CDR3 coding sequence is TGTGCCTGTGGGGGGGGGAACTATGGCTACACCTTC.

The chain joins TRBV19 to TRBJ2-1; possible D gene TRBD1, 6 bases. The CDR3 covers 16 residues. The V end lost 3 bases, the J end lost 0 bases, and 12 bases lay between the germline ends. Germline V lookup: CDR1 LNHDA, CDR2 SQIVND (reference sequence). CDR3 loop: CASSITGYSSYNEQFF. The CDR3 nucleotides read TGTGCCAGTAGTATCACAGGGTATAGCTCCTACAATGAGCAGTTCTTC.

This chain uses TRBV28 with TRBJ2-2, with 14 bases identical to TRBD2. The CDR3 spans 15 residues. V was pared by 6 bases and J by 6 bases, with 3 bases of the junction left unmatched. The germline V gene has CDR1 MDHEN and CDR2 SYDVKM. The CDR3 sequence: CASRGLAGGPGELFF. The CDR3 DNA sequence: TGTGCCAGCAGAGGACTAGCGGGGGGTCCCGGGGAGCTGTTTTTT.

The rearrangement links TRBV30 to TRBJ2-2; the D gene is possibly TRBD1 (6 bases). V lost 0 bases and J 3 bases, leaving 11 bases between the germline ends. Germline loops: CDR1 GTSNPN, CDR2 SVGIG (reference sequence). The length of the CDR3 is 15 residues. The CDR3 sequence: CAWSVINRDTGELFF. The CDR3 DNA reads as TGTGCCTGGAGTGTAATTAACAGGGACACCGGGGAGCTGTTTTTT.

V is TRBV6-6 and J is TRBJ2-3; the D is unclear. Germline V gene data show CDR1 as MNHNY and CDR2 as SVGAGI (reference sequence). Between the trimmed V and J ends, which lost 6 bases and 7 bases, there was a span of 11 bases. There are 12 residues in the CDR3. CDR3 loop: CASRTRENTQYF. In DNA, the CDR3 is TGTGCCAGCAGAACCCGAGAAAATACGCAGTATTTT.

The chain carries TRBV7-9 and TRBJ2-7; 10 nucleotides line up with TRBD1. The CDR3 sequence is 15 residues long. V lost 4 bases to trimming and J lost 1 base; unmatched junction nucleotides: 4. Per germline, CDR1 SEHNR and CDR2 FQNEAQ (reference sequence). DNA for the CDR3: TGTGCCAGCAGCTACCGGGACAGGGGTTCCTACGAGCAGTACTTC. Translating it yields CASSYRDRGSYEQYF.